Listed here are 2 T cell receptor beta chains from one sample, sequenced in a study of cytomegalovirus exposure and HLA in healthy donors. The PCR used 60 Vbeta and 13 Jbeta primers. Profiled with immunoSEQ multiplex PCR; TCRdb holds only in-frame clones, not every one. The sample carries approximately 150,000 clones, more than 70% recorded once. Sequenced input: PBMCs. The receptors come from a man aged 18-30 years in good health and CMV-seropositive.

This clone showed up just a few times. V is TRBV28 and J is TRBJ2-7, with 7 positions matching TRBD1. J lost 0 bases, V lost 2 bases, and 4 bases had no gene match. The CDR3 runs to 15 residues. The germline CDR1 and CDR2 sequences are MDHEN and SYDVKM. The CDR3 DNA reads TGTGCCAGCAGTTTAGCGGCAGGGGGCTCCTACGAGCAGTACTTC. Its translation is CASSLAAGGSYEQYF.

The chain joins TRBV28 to TRBJ2-6; tentatively, D is TRBD1 (5 bases). CDR1 MDHEN and CDR2 SYDVKM come from the germline V gene. The CDR3 is 16 amino acids. Trimming stripped 5 bases from V and 1 base from J, with 12 bases between. CDR3 coding DNA: TGTGCCAGCAGTAACAGGCCTTTTTCTGGGGCCAACGTCCTGACTTTC. Its protein product is CASSNRPFSGANVLTF.